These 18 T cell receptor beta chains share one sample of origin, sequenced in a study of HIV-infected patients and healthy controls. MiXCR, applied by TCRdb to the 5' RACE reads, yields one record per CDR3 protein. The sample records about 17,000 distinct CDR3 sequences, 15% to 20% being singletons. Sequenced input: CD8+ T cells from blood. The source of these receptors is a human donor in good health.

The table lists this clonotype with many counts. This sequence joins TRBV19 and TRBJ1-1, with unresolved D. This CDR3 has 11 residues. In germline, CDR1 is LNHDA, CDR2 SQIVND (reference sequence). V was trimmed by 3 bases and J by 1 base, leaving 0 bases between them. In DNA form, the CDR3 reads TGTGCCAGTAGTATGAACACTGAAGCTTTCTTT. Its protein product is CASSMNTEAFF.

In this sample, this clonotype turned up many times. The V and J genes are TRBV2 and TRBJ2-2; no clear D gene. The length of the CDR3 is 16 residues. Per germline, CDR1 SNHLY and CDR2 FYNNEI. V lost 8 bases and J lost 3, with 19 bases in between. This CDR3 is CASALLTALDTGELFF. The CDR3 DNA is TGTGCCAGCGCCCTTCTAACTGCTCTCGACACCGGGGAGCTGTTTTTT.

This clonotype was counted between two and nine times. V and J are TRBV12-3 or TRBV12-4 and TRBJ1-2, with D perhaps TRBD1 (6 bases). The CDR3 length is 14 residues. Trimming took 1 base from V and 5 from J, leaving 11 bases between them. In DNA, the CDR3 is TGTGCCAGCAGTTTAGAAGTACAGGGATATGGCTACACCTTC. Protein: CASSLEVQGYGYTF.

CDR3 DNA sequence: TGTGCCATAAACTCCCCCTGGACCCCACAAGAGCAGTACTTC. Translated, it gives CAINSPWTPQEQYF. J is TRBJ2-7 and V is TRBV28; D gene unclear. Trimming stripped 10 bases from V and 7 bases from J, with 23 bases between. The germline CDR1 and CDR2 sequences are MDHEN and SYDVKM. The CDR3 has 14 residues.

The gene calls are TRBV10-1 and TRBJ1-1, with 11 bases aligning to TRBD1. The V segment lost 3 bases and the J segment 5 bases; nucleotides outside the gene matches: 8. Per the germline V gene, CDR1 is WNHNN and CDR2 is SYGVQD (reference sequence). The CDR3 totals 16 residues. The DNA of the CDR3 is TGCGCCAGCAGTGAAGGACAGGGGGCTTGGGAAACTGAAGCTTTCTTT. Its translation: CASSEGQGAWETEAFF.

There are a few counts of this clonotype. The CDR3 loop is CASSLIRENEETQYF. In DNA form, the CDR3 reads TGTGCCAGCAGTTTAATTCGGGAGAACGAAGAGACCCAGTACTTC. V usage is TRBV12-3 or TRBV12-4 and J usage is TRBJ2-5; tentative D call: TRBD2 (6 bases). The CDR3 loop spans 15 amino acids. Trimming removed 2 bases at V and 3 bases at J, with 13 bases between.

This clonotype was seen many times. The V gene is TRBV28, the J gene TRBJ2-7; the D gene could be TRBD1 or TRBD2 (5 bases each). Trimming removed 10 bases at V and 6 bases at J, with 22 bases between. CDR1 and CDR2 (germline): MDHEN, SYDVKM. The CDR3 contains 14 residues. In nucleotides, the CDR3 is TGTGCCACCCTATATGACAGCGAGGGTCTCGAGCAGTACTTC. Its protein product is CATLYDSEGLEQYF.

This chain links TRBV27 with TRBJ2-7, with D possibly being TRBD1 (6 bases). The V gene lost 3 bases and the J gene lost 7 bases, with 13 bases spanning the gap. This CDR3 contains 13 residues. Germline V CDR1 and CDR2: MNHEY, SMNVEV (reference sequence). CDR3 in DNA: TGTGCCAGCAGTTTGGGGCAGGGGAAAGAGCAGTACTTC. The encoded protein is CASSLGQGKEQYF.

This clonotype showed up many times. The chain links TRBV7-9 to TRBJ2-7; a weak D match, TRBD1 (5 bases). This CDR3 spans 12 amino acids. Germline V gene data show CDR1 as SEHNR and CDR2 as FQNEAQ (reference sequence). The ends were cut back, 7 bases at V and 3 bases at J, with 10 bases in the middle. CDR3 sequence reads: CASTETDYEQYF. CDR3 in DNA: TGTGCCAGCACCGAGACAGACTACGAGCAGTACTTC.

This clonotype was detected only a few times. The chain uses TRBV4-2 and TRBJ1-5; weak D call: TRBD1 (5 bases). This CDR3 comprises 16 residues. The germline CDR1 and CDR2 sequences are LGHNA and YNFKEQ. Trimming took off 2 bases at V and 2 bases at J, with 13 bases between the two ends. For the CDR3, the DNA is TGTGCCAGCAGCCAACTCCTCGGGACGGGCAATCAGCCCCAGCATTTT. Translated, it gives CASSQLLGTGNQPQHF.

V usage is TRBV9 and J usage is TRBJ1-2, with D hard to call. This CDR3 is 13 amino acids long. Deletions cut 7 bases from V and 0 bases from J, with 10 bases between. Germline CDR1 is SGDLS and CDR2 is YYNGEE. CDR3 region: CASFGRTNYGYTF. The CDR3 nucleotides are TGTGCCAGCTTCGGCCGCACTAACTATGGCTACACCTTC.

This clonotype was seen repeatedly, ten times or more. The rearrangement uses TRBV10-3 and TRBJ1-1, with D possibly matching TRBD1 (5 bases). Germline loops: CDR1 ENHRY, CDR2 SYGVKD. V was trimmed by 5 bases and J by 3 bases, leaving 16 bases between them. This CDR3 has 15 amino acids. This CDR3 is CAISREDREYTEAFF. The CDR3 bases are TGTGCCATCAGTCGGGAAGACAGAGAGTACACTGAAGCTTTCTTT.

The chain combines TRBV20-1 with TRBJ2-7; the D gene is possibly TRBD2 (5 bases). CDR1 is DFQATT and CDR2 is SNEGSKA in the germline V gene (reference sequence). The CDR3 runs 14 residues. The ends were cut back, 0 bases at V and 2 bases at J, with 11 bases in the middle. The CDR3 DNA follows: TGCAGTGCTAGAGACGGACTTTCTACCTACGAGCAGTACTTC. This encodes CSARDGLSTYEQYF.

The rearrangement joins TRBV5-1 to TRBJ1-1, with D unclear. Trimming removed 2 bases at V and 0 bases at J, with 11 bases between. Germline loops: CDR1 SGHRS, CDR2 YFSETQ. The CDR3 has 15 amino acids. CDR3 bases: TGCGCCAGCAGCTTCGAGGAGGCCGTGAACACTGAAGCTTTCTTT. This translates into CASSFEEAVNTEAFF. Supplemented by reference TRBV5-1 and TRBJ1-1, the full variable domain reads KAGVTQTPRYLIKTRGQQVTLSCSPISGHRSVSWYQQTPGQGLQFLFEYFSETQRNKGNFPGRFSGRQFSNSRSEMNVSTLELGDSALYLCASSFEEAVNTEAFFGQGTRLTVV.

CDR3 in amino acids: CASSPDATDTQYF. The CDR3 nucleotides are TGTGCCAGCAGCCCAGACGCCACAGATACGCAGTATTTT. The chain is built from TRBV7-3 and TRBJ2-3; D gene uncertain. CDR1 is SGHTA and CDR2 is FQGTGA in the germline V gene. This CDR3 region has 13 residues. The ends were cut back, 5 bases at V and 2 bases at J, with 8 bases in the middle.

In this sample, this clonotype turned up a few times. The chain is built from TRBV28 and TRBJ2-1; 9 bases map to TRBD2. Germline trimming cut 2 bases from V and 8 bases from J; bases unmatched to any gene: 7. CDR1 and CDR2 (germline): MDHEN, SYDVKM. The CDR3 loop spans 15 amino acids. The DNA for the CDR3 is TGTGCCAGCAGTTTAAGGGCGGGGGGGCCGGATGAGCAGTTCTTC. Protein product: CASSLRAGGPDEQFF.

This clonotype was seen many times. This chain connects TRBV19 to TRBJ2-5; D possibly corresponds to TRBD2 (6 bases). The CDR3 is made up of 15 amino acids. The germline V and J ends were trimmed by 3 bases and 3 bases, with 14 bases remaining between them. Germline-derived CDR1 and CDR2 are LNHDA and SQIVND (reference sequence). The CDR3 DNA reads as TGTGCCAGTAGTATTGGGGAGGCGACGGAAGAGACCCAGTACTTC. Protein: CASSIGEATEETQYF.

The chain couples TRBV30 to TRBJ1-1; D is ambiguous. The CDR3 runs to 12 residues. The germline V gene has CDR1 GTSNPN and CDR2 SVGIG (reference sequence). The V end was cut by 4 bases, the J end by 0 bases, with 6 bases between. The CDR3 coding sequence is TGTGCCTGGACCTTAATGAACACTGAAGCTTTCTTT. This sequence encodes CAWTLMNTEAFF.